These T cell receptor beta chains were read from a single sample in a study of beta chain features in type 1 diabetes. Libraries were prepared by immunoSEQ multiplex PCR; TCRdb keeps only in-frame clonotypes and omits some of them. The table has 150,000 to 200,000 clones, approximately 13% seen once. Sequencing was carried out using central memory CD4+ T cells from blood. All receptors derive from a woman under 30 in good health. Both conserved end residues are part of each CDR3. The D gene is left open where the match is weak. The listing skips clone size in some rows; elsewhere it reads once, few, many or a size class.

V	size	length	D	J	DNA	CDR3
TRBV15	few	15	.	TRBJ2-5	TGTGCCACCAGCAGAGATACGGCGGGATGGGAGACCCAGTACTTC	CATSRDTAGWETQYF
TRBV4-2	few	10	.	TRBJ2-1	TGTGCCAGCCAGGGGAATGAGCAGTTCTTC	CASQGNEQFF
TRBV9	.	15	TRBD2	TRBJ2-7	TGTGCCAGCAGCGTAGCGGGGCGGGAGCGACACGAGCAGTACTTC	CASSVAGRERHEQYF
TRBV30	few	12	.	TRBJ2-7	TGTGCCTGGAGTTCTATGGCCTACGAGCAGTACTTC	CAWSSMAYEQYF
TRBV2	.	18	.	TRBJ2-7	TGTGCCAGCAGTGAAGCGAGGGGGAACGGGAAACTTCCCTACGAGCAGTACTTC	CASSEARGNGKLPYEQYF
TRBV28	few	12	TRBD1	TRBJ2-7	TGTGCCAGCCAAGGACAGGTATACGAGCAGTACTTC	CASQGQVYEQYF
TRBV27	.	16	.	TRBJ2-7	TGTGCCAGCAGTTTTATCCCAAATCCGGGACAAGGCGAGCAGTACTTC	CASSFIPNPGQGEQYF
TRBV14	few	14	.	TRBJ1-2	TGTGCCAGCAGCCAAGATTCCAGGAACTATGGCTACACCTTC	CASSQDSRNYGYTF
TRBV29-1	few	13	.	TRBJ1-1	TGCAGCGCAGACCAGGGTGTAGGCACTGAAGCTTTCTTT	CSADQGVGTEAFF
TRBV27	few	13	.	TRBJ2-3	TGTGCCAGCAGGGAGATTAGAACAGATACGCAGTATTTT	CASREIRTDTQYF
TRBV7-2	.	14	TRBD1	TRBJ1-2	TGTGCCAGCAGCTCACAGGGGTTGGGCTATGGCTACACCTTC	CASSSQGLGYGYTF
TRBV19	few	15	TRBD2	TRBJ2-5	TGTGCCAGTAGTCTAAGAGCGGGGAGTCACGAGACCCAGTACTTC	CASSLRAGSHETQYF
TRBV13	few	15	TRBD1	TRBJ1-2	TGTGCCAGCAGACCCTCACAGGGGCCCCTCTATGGCTACACCTTC	CASRPSQGPLYGYTF
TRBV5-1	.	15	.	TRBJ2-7	TGCGCCAGCAGCTTTGGGGACACGGGAGGATTTGAGCAGTACTTC	CASSFGDTGGFEQYF
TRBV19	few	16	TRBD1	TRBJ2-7	TGTGCCAGTAGTCCCGGGACAGGGGTAGTCAAGCACGAGCAGTACTTC	CASSPGTGVVKHEQYF
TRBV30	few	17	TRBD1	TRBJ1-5	TGTGCCTGGAGAGCCGGGGTAAGGGACAGGGGAAATCAGCCCCAGCATTTT	CAWRAGVRDRGNQPQHF
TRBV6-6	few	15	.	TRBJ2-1	TGTGCCAGCAGTTTGACCGGGAAAGCCTACAATGAGCAGTTCTTC	CASSLTGKAYNEQFF
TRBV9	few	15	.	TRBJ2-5	TGTGCCAGCAGCGTAGAACCAGGGATGGGTGAGACCCAGTACTTC	CASSVEPGMGETQYF
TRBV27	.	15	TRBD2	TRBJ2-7	TGTGCCAGCACCAACCCAGCGGGAGGCTCCTACGAGCAGTACTTC	CASTNPAGGSYEQYF
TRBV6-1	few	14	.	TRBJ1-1	TGTGCCAGCTCAGTCAGGTACTTGAACACTGAAGCTTTCTTT	CASSVRYLNTEAFF
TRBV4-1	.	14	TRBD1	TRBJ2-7	TGCGCCAGCAGCATCCGACAGGGGGCAGGCGAGCAGTACTTC	CASSIRQGAGEQYF
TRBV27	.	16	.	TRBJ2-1	TGTGCCAGCAGTTCGCCCCGTCGCGGGTTGTACAATGAGCAGTTCTTC	CASSSPRRGLYNEQFF
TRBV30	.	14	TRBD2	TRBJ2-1	TGTGCCTGGAGGAGACTAGCGGGAGGGCTAGAGCAGTTCTTC	CAWRRLAGGLEQFF
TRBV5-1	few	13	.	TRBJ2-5	TGCGCCAGCTCAGCAGGGGTCCAAGAGACCCAGTACTTC	CASSAGVQETQYF
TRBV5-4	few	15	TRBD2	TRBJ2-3	TGTGCCAGCAGCCCCGCCGGGGGGGGCACAGATACGCAGTATTTT	CASSPAGGGTDTQYF
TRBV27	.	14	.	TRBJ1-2	TGTGCCAGCAGTTCCTGGGAGCTATCCGGCGGCTACACCTTC	CASSSWELSGGYTF
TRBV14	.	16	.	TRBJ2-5	TGTGCCAGCAGCCTCGCGGTAGCGGTTAGACAAGAGACCCAGTACTTC	CASSLAVAVRQETQYF
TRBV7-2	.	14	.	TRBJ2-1	TGTGCCAGCAGCCCTAATTGGGGGCAGGATGAGCAGTTCTTC	CASSPNWGQDEQFF
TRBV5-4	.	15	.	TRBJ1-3	TGTGCCAGCAGCCTATTCGGACAGATTGGAAACACCATATATTTT	CASSLFGQIGNTIYF
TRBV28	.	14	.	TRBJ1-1	TGTGCCAGCAGTTTAAGTCGTGTCCGGGGAAGGGCTTTCTTT	CASSLSRVRGRAFF
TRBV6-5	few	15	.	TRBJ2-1	TGTGCCAGCAGGTCACTGCCTTACGCCTACAATGAGCAGTTCTTC	CASRSLPYAYNEQFF
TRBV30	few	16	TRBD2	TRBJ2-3	TGTGCCTGGAGCCGAGGACTAGCGGGAGGTACGGATACGCAGTATTTT	CAWSRGLAGGTDTQYF